These 28 T cell receptor beta chains came from one sample sequenced in a study of CD8 T cells in ankylosing spondylitis. TCRdb re-analysed the 5' RACE reads in MiXCR, keeping a single row per CDR3 protein. The sample consists of around 40,000 distinct CDR3 sequences, less than 3.5% of them appearing once. Sequencing was performed on blood, either unsorted or a sorted T cell fraction (not recorded which). The origin of the receptors is a male donor with ankylosing spondylitis or in good health (not recorded which).

This clonotype was seen at least ten times. The chain links TRBV9 to TRBJ1-2, with 9 positions matching TRBD1. The CDR3 consists of 16 residues. Germline CDR1 is SGDLS and CDR2 is YYNGEE. The ends lost 6 bases at V and 6 bases at J; junction bases unmatched: 15. DNA of the CDR3: TGTGCCAGCACCCGAGGGGGGGACAGGGCGCTCGATGGCTACACCTTC. Amino acid sequence: CASTRGGDRALDGYTF. Complete variable domain (other parts from reference TRBV9 and TRBJ1-2): DSGVTQTPKHLITATGQRVTLRCSPRSGDLSVYWYQQSLDQGLQFLIQYYNGEERAKGNILERFSAQQFPDLHSELNLSSLELGDSALYFCASTRGGDRALDGYTFGSGTRLTVV.

In this sample, this clonotype turned up many times. This chain links TRBV9 with TRBJ2-3; 9 bases agree with TRBD2. Germline loops: CDR1 SGDLS, CDR2 YYNGEE. The CDR3 extends over 14 amino acids. V gave up 4 bases and J gave up 4 bases; unmatched junction bases: 4. CDR3 residues: CASSTGTSPDTQYF. The CDR3 DNA is TGTGCCAGCAGCACCGGGACTAGCCCAGATACGCAGTATTTT.

This sequence joins TRBV9 and TRBJ1-5; D not resolved. Between the trimmed V and J ends, which lost 7 bases and 3 bases, there was a span of 14 bases. This CDR3 has 14 residues. The V gene's germline CDR1 is SGDLS and CDR2 YYNGEE. The CDR3, as DNA: TGTGCCAGCGTTGGACCCTTGGACAATCAGCCCCAGCATTTT. Its protein is CASVGPLDNQPQHF.

This clonotype was counted ten times or more. The chain couples TRBV9 to TRBJ1-4, with D possibly matching TRBD1 (5 bases). This CDR3 comprises 14 residues. Trimming took off 7 bases at V and 2 bases at J, with 12 bases between the two ends. Germline lookup yields CDR1 SGDLS and CDR2 YYNGEE. CDR3 DNA sequence: TGTGCCAGCCAGCGGGGCCACACTAATGAAAAACTGTTTTTT. It translates to CASQRGHTNEKLFF.

This clonotype was found many times. This rearrangement joins TRBV20-1 to TRBJ2-2; 8 bases are a match to TRBD1. J gave up 4 bases and V 3 bases, and 7 bases lay outside the gene matches. CDR3 length: 15 amino acids. Looked up from germline, CDR1 is DFQATT and CDR2 is SNEGSKA (reference sequence). The CDR3 nucleotides are TGCAGTGCTAGCGACAGGGGAAAGGGCACCGGGGAGCTGTTTTTT. It is translated as CSASDRGKGTGELFF.

This clonotype was detected ten times or more. This sequence joins TRBV9 and TRBJ2-3; 7 bases fit TRBD1. The CDR3 consists of 16 residues. The junction had 12 bases not matched to a gene; V was cut back by 4 bases and J by 4 bases. Germline values: CDR1 SGDLS, CDR2 YYNGEE. In nucleotides, the CDR3 is TGTGCCAGCAGCTCACGGACAGGATTTTTATCAGATACGCAGTATTTT. The encoded protein is CASSSRTGFLSDTQYF.

This clonotype was recorded many times. This chain uses TRBV9 with TRBJ2-2; D possibly corresponds to TRBD2 (5 bases). The CDR3 spans 16 residues. The germline V gene has CDR1 SGDLS and CDR2 YYNGEE. Deletions cut 0 bases from V and 2 bases from J, with 11 bases between. The CDR3 nucleotides are TGTGCCAGCAGCGTAGAGAGCGGAGACAACACCGGGGAGCTGTTTTTT. Amino acids: CASSVESGDNTGELFF.

This clonotype was counted a single time. The V and J genes are TRBV9 and TRBJ2-7; no clear D gene. The CDR3 extends over 13 amino acids. V was clipped by 4 bases and J by 2 bases, with 10 bases between them. CDR1 and CDR2 (germline): SGDLS, YYNGEE. In DNA, the CDR3 is TGTGCCAGCAGCCCCTTGGGGACCTACGAGCAGTACTTC. It yields the protein CASSPLGTYEQYF.

This clonotype was recorded many times. CDR3: CASSVGTQKQETQYF. In nucleotides, the CDR3 is TGTGCCAGCAGCGTAGGTACCCAAAAACAAGAGACCCAGTACTTC. This chain joins TRBV9 and TRBJ2-5; D is undetermined. CDR3 size: 15 residues. The V gene lost 0 bases and the J gene lost 2 bases, with 11 bases spanning the gap. Germline lookup yields CDR1 SGDLS and CDR2 YYNGEE.

The sample holds many counts of this clonotype. The chain employs TRBV9 and TRBJ2-3; tentatively, D is TRBD1 (6 bases). V was trimmed by 7 bases and J by 6 bases, leaving 15 bases between them. This CDR3 has 13 residues. The germline gives CDR1 SGDLS, CDR2 YYNGEE. CDR3 bases: TGTGCCAGCGGGGGCGAAGGTCTCGATACGCAGTATTTT. Amino acid sequence: CASGGEGLDTQYF.

In its sample, this clonotype was seen many times. This chain connects TRBV9 to TRBJ2-1, with a possible D match to TRBD1 (5 bases). CDR3 size: 13 residues. With 0 bases removed from V and 4 bases from J, the gap between germline ends came to 5 bases. CDR1 and CDR2 (germline): SGDLS, YYNGEE. This chain's CDR3 is CASSVGQYNEQFF. The CDR3, as DNA: TGTGCCAGCAGCGTAGGACAGTACAATGAGCAGTTCTTC. The full variable domain, completed using reference TRBV9 and TRBJ2-1, is DSGVTQTPKHLITATGQRVTLRCSPRSGDLSVYWYQQSLDQGLQFLIQYYNGEERAKGNILERFSAQQFPDLHSELNLSSLELGDSALYFCASSVGQYNEQFFGPGTRLTVL.

This clonotype was recorded at least ten times. V gene TRBV9 combines with J gene TRBJ2-7; 12 bases align to TRBD2. CDR1 and CDR2 from the germline V gene are SGDLS and YYNGEE. The CDR3 length is 16 residues. The trim removed 5 bases at V and 3 bases at J, leaving 9 bases unmatched. This CDR3 reads CASSRLAGVTLYEQYF. The CDR3 DNA sequence: TGTGCCAGCAGTCGACTAGCGGGAGTGACCCTCTACGAGCAGTACTTC.

Ten or more counts support this clonotype. The chain joins TRBV9 to TRBJ1-1, with unresolved D. The CDR3 is 11 amino acids. V was shortened by 0 bases and J by 6 bases, with 3 bases between the two germline ends. CDR1 and CDR2 from the germline V gene are SGDLS and YYNGEE. CDR3 coding DNA: TGTGCCAGCAGCGTAGGCCCTGAAGCTTTCTTT. It encodes CASSVGPEAFF.

This clonotype has ten or more counts. The chain joins TRBV9 to TRBJ2-5; D gene ambiguous. In germline, CDR1 is SGDLS, CDR2 YYNGEE. Trimming removed 4 bases at V and 5 bases at J, with 12 bases between. This CDR3 contains 13 residues. The CDR3 DNA follows: TGTGCCAGCAGCTATCTAAGTGCGGAGACCCAGTACTTC. Translation: CASSYLSAETQYF.

This clonotype was detected ten times or more. The genes are TRBV9 and TRBJ2-6, with D tentatively TRBD2 (5 bases). The CDR3 runs 16 residues. The V gene lost 2 bases and the J gene lost 0 bases, with 9 bases spanning the gap. CDR1 is SGDLS and CDR2 is YYNGEE in the germline V gene. In DNA form, the CDR3 reads TGTGCCAGCAGCGTTCACCTAGCCTCTGGGGCCAACGTCCTGACTTTC. Its protein product is CASSVHLASGANVLTF.

At least ten counts were recorded for this clonotype. The DNA of the CDR3 is TGTGCCAGCAGCGCACCGGGACTAGGGGTCGGGGAGCTGTTTTTT. Translation: CASSAPGLGVGELFF. The chain couples TRBV9 to TRBJ2-2; 8 nucleotides line up with TRBD2. Germline V gene lookup returns CDR1 SGDLS and CDR2 YYNGEE. The CDR3 covers 15 residues. The V segment lost 3 bases and the J segment 7 bases; nucleotides outside the gene matches: 8. Together with reference TRBV9 and TRBJ2-2, the CDR3 gives the full variable domain: DSGVTQTPKHLITATGQRVTLRCSPRSGDLSVYWYQQSLDQGLQFLIQYYNGEERAKGNILERFSAQQFPDLHSELNLSSLELGDSALYFCASSAPGLGVGELFFGEGSRLTVL.

Ten or more counts support this clonotype. The chain recombines TRBV9 with TRBJ2-2; D gene unclear. CDR1 and CDR2 from the germline V gene are SGDLS and YYNGEE. The CDR3 runs 14 residues. Trimming took off 7 bases at V and 2 bases at J, with 12 bases between the two ends. For the CDR3, the DNA is TGTGCCAGCCAGAAGGGCAGAAACACCGGGGAGCTGTTTTTT. It specifies CASQKGRNTGELFF.

This clonotype came up many times. The chain combines TRBV9 with TRBJ2-2, with unresolved D. The CDR3 runs 15 residues. The germline V gene encodes CDR1 SGDLS and CDR2 YYNGEE. Trimming cost V 0 bases and J 6 bases, with 12 bases left between them. CDR3 sequence: CASSVDIGRSGELFF. The CDR3 DNA is TGTGCCAGCAGCGTAGATATAGGGCGGTCCGGGGAGCTGTTTTTT. The full variable domain, rest sourced from reference TRBV9 and TRBJ2-2, is DSGVTQTPKHLITATGQRVTLRCSPRSGDLSVYWYQQSLDQGLQFLIQYYNGEERAKGNILERFSAQQFPDLHSELNLSSLELGDSALYFCASSVDIGRSGELFFGEGSRLTVL.

This clonotype was counted at least ten times. This chain links TRBV9 with TRBJ2-2; D not resolved. CDR3 size: 15 residues. V shed 4 bases and J shed 5 bases, with 15 bases lying between them. Germline CDR1 is SGDLS and CDR2 is YYNGEE. This CDR3 reads CASSLGAPGTGELFF. The CDR3 nucleotides read TGTGCCAGCAGCCTAGGAGCCCCGGGTACCGGGGAGCTGTTTTTT. The full variable domain, rest sourced from reference TRBV9 and TRBJ2-2, is DSGVTQTPKHLITATGQRVTLRCSPRSGDLSVYWYQQSLDQGLQFLIQYYNGEERAKGNILERFSAQQFPDLHSELNLSSLELGDSALYFCASSLGAPGTGELFFGEGSRLTVL.

This clonotype was seen many times. The gene calls are TRBV9 and TRBJ2-5; 8 bases are a match to TRBD2. Germline assignment: CDR1 SGDLS and CDR2 YYNGEE. This CDR3 comprises 15 residues. The V segment lost 0 bases and the J segment 4 bases; nucleotides outside the gene matches: 5. The CDR3 nucleotides are TGTGCCAGCAGCGTAGAGGACGGGAGGGCAGAGACCCAGTACTTC. The encoded protein is CASSVEDGRAETQYF.

This clonotype showed up many times. The chain joins TRBV9 to TRBJ2-1; D gene unclear. Germline V gives CDR1 SGDLS, CDR2 YYNGEE. Trimming removed 0 bases from V and 7 bases from J, with 11 bases in between. The length of the CDR3 is 14 residues. The CDR3 region is CASSVATAGNEQFF. For the CDR3, the DNA is TGTGCCAGCAGCGTAGCTACGGCTGGGAATGAGCAGTTCTTC.

In its sample, this clonotype was seen many times. The V gene is TRBV9, the J gene TRBJ1-1, with 10 bases identical to TRBD1. CDR3 length: 16 residues. CDR1 SGDLS and CDR2 YYNGEE come from the germline V gene. Trimming removed 3 bases from V and 2 bases from J; junction bases left unmatched: 7. DNA for the CDR3: TGTGCCAGCAGCGCCCGGACAGGGGGACGAAACACTGAAGCTTTCTTT. Protein product: CASSARTGGRNTEAFF.

Ten or more counts support this clonotype. V gene TRBV9 combines with J gene TRBJ2-1; 9 nucleotides line up with TRBD2. CDR3 length: 19 residues. V dropped 0 bases and J dropped 0; count of bases not matched to a gene: 10. The germline gives CDR1 SGDLS, CDR2 YYNGEE. CDR3 region: CASSVEASGKVSSYNEQFF. CDR3 DNA sequence: TGTGCCAGCAGCGTAGAGGCTAGCGGGAAAGTTAGCTCCTACAATGAGCAGTTCTTC.

This clonotype has at least ten counts. The chain has TRBV9 and TRBJ2-6, with 9 bases that match TRBD1. CDR3 length: 18 amino acids. The V gene end was trimmed by 0 bases and the J gene end by 0 bases; junction bases not matched to a gene: 4. Germline V gives CDR1 SGDLS, CDR2 YYNGEE. The CDR3 DNA reads TGTGCCAGCAGCGTAGCCACAGGGGGCTCCTCTGGGGCCAACGTCCTGACTTTC. As protein: CASSVATGGSSGANVLTF.

This clonotype occurred many times. The chain is built from TRBV9 and TRBJ1-1, with TRBD1 as a possible D gene (5 bases). The CDR3 is made up of 12 amino acids. Looked up from germline, CDR1 is SGDLS and CDR2 is YYNGEE. V was pared by 4 bases and J by 6 bases, with 10 bases between. The CDR3 loop reads CASSPSGAEAFF. The CDR3 DNA sequence: TGTGCCAGCAGCCCCTCGGGGGCTGAAGCTTTCTTT.

The sample holds many counts of this clonotype. The rearrangement uses TRBV9 and TRBJ2-3, with TRBD2 matching over 12 bases. The CDR3 is 16 residues long. V gave up 4 bases and J gave up 5 bases; unmatched junction bases: 8. Per germline, CDR1 SGDLS and CDR2 YYNGEE. As DNA, the CDR3 is TGTGCCAGCAGCACGAGACTAGCGGGAGTTGGAGATACGCAGTATTTT. Protein product: CASSTRLAGVGDTQYF.

In its sample, this clonotype was seen many times. The rearrangement joins TRBV9 to TRBJ1-3; D remains unclear. The CDR3 is 13 amino acids. V was cut by 8 bases and J by 3 bases, with 12 bases left in between. The germline gives CDR1 SGDLS, CDR2 YYNGEE. CDR3 amino acids: CASNTGDGNTIYF. CDR3 nucleotide sequence: TGTGCCAGTAACACGGGTGATGGAAACACCATATATTTT.

This clonotype was observed at least ten times. For the CDR3, the DNA is TGTGCCAGCAGCGTAGCCCTCTCAAGTGGCAATGAGCAGTTCTTC. It translates to CASSVALSSGNEQFF. V usage is TRBV9 and J usage is TRBJ2-1, with D unresolved. Germline CDR1 is SGDLS and CDR2 is YYNGEE. V was clipped by 0 bases and J by 6 bases, with 13 bases between them. The CDR3 is made up of 15 amino acids.